The next 14 T cell receptor beta chains were all read from a single sample in a study of resident and recirculating memory T cells in vitiligo. Generated by immunoSEQ multiplex PCR, the TCRdb table keeps only in-frame clones and is missing some. Here the sample spans 55,000 to 75,000 clones, about 89% being singletons. Input material: blood. Source of these receptors: a male donor with vitiligo.

The chain has TRBV2 and TRBJ1-2; D unresolved. The CDR3 length is 13 residues. Germline assignment: CDR1 SNHLY and CDR2 FYNNEI. The V end lost 4 bases, the J end lost 2 bases, and 8 bases lay between the germline ends. CDR3 sequence: CASSAAVNYGYTF. The CDR3 nucleotides read TGTGCCAGCAGTGCTGCAGTAAACTATGGCTACACCTTC. The whole variable domain, filled in from reference TRBV2 and TRBJ1-2, reads EPEVTQTPSHQVTQMGQEVILRCVPISNHLYFYWYRQILGQKVEFLVSFYNNEISEKSEIFDDQFSVERPDGSNFTLKIRSTKLEDSAMYFCASSAAVNYGYTFGSGTRLTVV.

V usage is TRBV4-1 and J usage is TRBJ1-5; D is unresolved. Trimming took 0 bases from V and 9 from J, leaving 21 bases between them. Germline loops: CDR1 MGHRA, CDR2 YSYEKL. CDR3 length equals 17 residues. This CDR3 is CASSQEGLVGSPRPQHF. The CDR3 region has the DNA TGCGCCAGCAGCCAAGAGGGTCTAGTTGGATCGCCCCGGCCCCAGCATTTT.

The V and J genes are TRBV4-1 and TRBJ1-5, with D maybe TRBD1 (5 bases). V lost 0 bases and J 0 bases, leaving 15 bases between the germline ends. CDR3 length: 18 residues. Germline-derived CDR1 and CDR2 are MGHRA and YSYEKL. CDR3 nucleotide sequence: TGCGCCAGCAGCCAAGATCTCGCAGGCGGGGGTAGCAATCAGCCCCAGCATTTT. The encoded protein is CASSQDLAGGGSNQPQHF.

The chain recombines TRBV6-1 with TRBJ1-1; TRBD1 is a possible D gene (5 bases). The germline CDR1 and CDR2 sequences are MNHNS and SASEGT. The ends were cut back, 5 bases at V and 6 bases at J, with 13 bases in the middle. The CDR3 loop spans 13 amino acids. CDR3 region: CASSRRQRPEAFF. The CDR3 nucleotides read TGTGCCAGCAGTCGCAGACAGCGCCCTGAAGCTTTCTTT.

The V call is TRBV7-9, the J call TRBJ2-1; no firm D call. Looked up from germline, CDR1 is SEHNR and CDR2 is FQNEAQ (reference sequence). Trimming removed 5 bases from V and 1 base from J, with 12 bases in between. This CDR3 is built from 15 residues. CDR3 DNA: TGTGCCAGCAGCCATACTCGTAATTCCTACAATGAGCAGTTCTTC. This codes for CASSHTRNSYNEQFF.

The chain carries TRBV5-4 and TRBJ1-3; 7 nucleotides align to TRBD1. The CDR3 is 14 residues long. The germline V gene has CDR1 SGHNT and CDR2 YYREEE (reference sequence). Germline trimming cut 4 bases from V and 2 bases from J; bases unmatched to any gene: 3. CDR3 sequence: CASSRDSPGNTIYF. Here the CDR3 DNA reads TGTGCCAGCAGCAGGGACAGCCCTGGAAACACCATATATTTT.

J is TRBJ2-2 and V is TRBV7-9; D is uncertain. The CDR3 totals 13 residues. Germline V gives CDR1 SEHNR, CDR2 FQNEAQ (reference sequence). Trimming took 3 bases from V and 7 from J, leaving 9 bases between them. The CDR3 bases are TGTGCCAGCAGCTTCCGAGGTGGCGGGGAGCTGTTTTTT. Protein sequence: CASSFRGGGELFF.

This rearrangement joins TRBV5-1 to TRBJ1-2; TRBD1 aligns across 12 bases. This CDR3 has 17 residues. Losses at the gene ends were 5 bases for V and 4 bases for J; bases not matched to a gene: 12. CDR1 and CDR2 from the germline V gene are SGHRS and YFSETQ. This chain's CDR3 is CASRPAGQGAPGYGYTF. The CDR3 coding sequence is TGCGCCAGCAGGCCCGCGGGACAGGGGGCCCCTGGCTATGGCTACACCTTC.

This chain connects TRBV7-9 to TRBJ2-2, with TRBD1 identical over 9 bases. This CDR3 comprises 16 residues. J lost 4 bases, V lost 6 bases, and 9 bases had no gene match. Germline V lookup: CDR1 SEHNR, CDR2 FQNEAQ (reference sequence). This chain's CDR3 is CASSPTGGGGTGELFF. In nucleotides, the CDR3 is TGTGCCAGCAGTCCTACAGGGGGCGGAGGCACCGGGGAGCTGTTTTTT.

This sequence joins TRBV5-4 and TRBJ1-2, with 7 positions matching TRBD1. Germline values: CDR1 SGHNT, CDR2 YYREEE (reference sequence). V was clipped by 3 bases and J by 8 bases; unmatched bases: 7. There are 13 residues in the CDR3. This chain's CDR3 is CASSYDRDRGYTF. Here the CDR3 DNA reads TGTGCCAGCAGCTACGACAGGGATCGGGGCTACACCTTC.

The J gene is TRBJ2-7, the V gene TRBV11-2, with 7 bases identical to TRBD1. The CDR3 loop spans 17 amino acids. The V and J ends lost 4 bases and 0 bases, in that order; junction bases with no gene match: 12. CDR1 SGHAT and CDR2 FQNNGV come from the germline V gene. CDR3: CASSSVRDRDSSYEQYF. The CDR3 nucleotides are TGTGCCAGCAGCTCAGTCCGGGATCGGGACAGCTCCTACGAGCAGTACTTC.

The chain joins TRBV6-6 to TRBJ1-5; 7 bases agree with TRBD1. The junction had 5 bases not matched to a gene; V was cut back by 2 bases and J by 4 bases. CDR1 is MNHNY and CDR2 is SVGAGI in the germline V gene (reference sequence). The CDR3 length is 15 residues. Written as DNA, the CDR3 is TGTGCCAGCAGTTACCGGACAGGAATAAATCAGCCCCAGCATTTT. Amino acids: CASSYRTGINQPQHF.

The chain combines TRBV6-1 with TRBJ1-2; 7 bases agree with TRBD1. Germline V gene lookup returns CDR1 MNHNS and CDR2 SASEGT. Trimming at V came to 7 bases and at J to 4 bases, leaving 9 bases not matched to a gene. The CDR3 covers 14 residues. In nucleotides, the CDR3 is TGTGCCAGCATTGAGACAGGGCGGGTCTATGGCTACACCTTC. Its translation is CASIETGRVYGYTF.

This clone came up once. The chain has TRBV5-6 and TRBJ2-1; tentatively, D is TRBD2 (5 bases). CDR1 SGHDT and CDR2 YYEEEE come from the germline V gene. There are 18 residues in the CDR3. Trimming cost V 4 bases and J 0 bases, with 20 bases left between them. CDR3 residues: CASSLVPFTGSSYNEQFF. Here the CDR3 DNA reads TGTGCCAGCAGCCTGGTACCCTTTACGGGAAGCTCCTACAATGAGCAGTTCTTC.